The 8 T cell receptor beta chains presented below share a single source sample, sequenced in a study of CD8 T cells in ankylosing spondylitis. Findings of the study overall: A TCR beta motif made of 7 to 9 highly homologous variants seemed typical of ankylosing spondylitis blood.

For these receptors, no antigen is known. Each CDR3 protein is one row after TCRdb ran MiXCR on the 5' RACE reads. Of under 550,000 distinct CDR3 sequences listed, roughly 27% are singletons. The sequenced sample was blood, either unsorted or a sorted T cell fraction (not recorded which). The receptors shown here come from a male donor with ankylosing spondylitis.

The sample holds many counts of this clonotype. The chain uses TRBV7-8 and TRBJ2-4, with 12 nucleotides matching TRBD2. The CDR3 is made up of 15 amino acids. Germline CDR1 SGHVS, CDR2 FQNEAQ. V was clipped by 5 bases and J by 3 bases; unmatched bases: 2. The CDR3 DNA follows: TGTGCCAGCAGCCGGACTAGCGGGAACAAAAACATTCAGTACTTC. This codes for CASSRTSGNKNIQYF. The whole variable domain, filled in from reference TRBV7-8 and TRBJ2-4, reads GAGVSQSPRYKVAKRGQDVALRCDPISGHVSLFWYQQALGQGPEFLTYFQNEAQLDKSGLPSDRFFAERPEGSVSTLKIQRTQQEDSAVYLCASSRTSGNKNIQYFGAGTRLSVL.

This clonotype appeared many times. The rearrangement joins TRBV11-2 to TRBJ2-1; D is undetermined. The CDR3 is 14 amino acids. Germline loops: CDR1 SGHAT, CDR2 FQNNGV. Between the trimmed V and J ends, which lost 2 bases and 0 bases, there was a span of 5 bases. The DNA for the CDR3 is TGTGCCAGCAGCTTAAGTAGCTCCTACAATGAGCAGTTCTTC. The encoded protein is CASSLSSSYNEQFF.

This clonotype was counted at least ten times. DNA of the CDR3: TGTGCCAGCAGCATGACCCGGACCCCTCCAAATGAGCAGTTCTTC. This gives the protein CASSMTRTPPNEQFF. The chain links TRBV7-9 to TRBJ2-1; D not certain. V lost 5 bases, J lost 7 bases, and 18 bases lay in between. CDR3 length: 15 amino acids. Germline V gives CDR1 SEHNR, CDR2 FQNEAQ (reference sequence).

The chain couples TRBV27 to TRBJ2-1, with D perhaps matching TRBD2 (6 bases). Germline V gene sequence: CDR1 MNHEY, CDR2 SMNVEV (reference sequence). The germline V and J ends were trimmed by 3 bases and 10 bases, with 19 bases remaining between them. The CDR3 contains 15 residues. CDR3 protein: CASSLPWAGPREQFF. The CDR3 coding sequence is TGTGCCAGCAGTTTGCCTTGGGCGGGACCTCGCGAGCAGTTCTTC.

The chain couples TRBV5-1 to TRBJ2-1; the D gene is possibly TRBD1 (5 bases). The CDR3 loop spans 17 amino acids. CDR1 and CDR2 (germline): SGHRS, YFSETQ. Trimming cost V 0 bases and J 0 bases, with 13 bases left between them. The CDR3 region has the DNA TGCGCCAGCAGCTTGGTTGGGGCCCGCAGCTCCTACAATGAGCAGTTCTTC. It codes for CASSLVGARSSYNEQFF. The entire variable domain, with the rest obtained from reference TRBV5-1 and TRBJ2-1, is as follows: KAGVTQTPRYLIKTRGQQVTLSCSPISGHRSVSWYQQTPGQGLQFLFEYFSETQRNKGNFPGRFSGRQFSNSRSEMNVSTLELGDSALYLCASSLVGARSSYNEQFFGPGTRLTVL.

The chain couples TRBV2 to TRBJ2-3; TRBD1 aligns across 8 bases. Germline loops: CDR1 SNHLY, CDR2 FYNNEI. CDR3 length: 13 amino acids. V was clipped by 6 bases and J by 4 bases; unmatched bases: 3. Written as DNA, the CDR3 is TGTGCCAGCAGCTGGACAGGGCCAGATACGCAGTATTTT. Protein sequence: CASSWTGPDTQYF.

V is TRBV27 and J is TRBJ1-3, with no clear D. CDR3 length: 13 residues. The germline gives CDR1 MNHEY, CDR2 SMNVEV (reference sequence). V was clipped by 8 bases and J by 0 bases, with 8 bases between them. The CDR3 is CASRPHSGNTIYF. The CDR3 coding sequence is TGTGCCAGCCGCCCTCACTCTGGAAACACCATATATTTT.

In regard to this clonotype: One junction end disagrees with the germline gene, perhaps due to a read error. This rearrangement joins TRBV4-2 to TRBJ1-2; 8 bases are shared with TRBD1. Germline CDR1 LGHNA, CDR2 YNFKEQ. The CDR3 covers 16 residues. CDR3 nucleotide sequence: TGTGCCAGCAGCCAAGATAGCCAGGGGGCTAACTATGTCTACACCTTC. Its protein product is CASSQDSQGANYVYTF.